In its sample, the clone carrying this TCR beta chain was seen a few times. Antigen specificity is unknown. This sample is part of a study of response to subunit inactivated influenza vaccine. Study-wide results and caveats: Authors suggested seasonal influenza vaccinations each recruit few new T cells.

TCRdb analysed the RT-PCR reads with MiXCR anew, one entry per CDR3 protein. This table holds 200,000 to 300,000 distinct CDR3 sequences, 12% found once. With 7 bases clipped from V and 1 base from J, the junction kept 5 bases outside the gene matches. The CDR3 contains 15 residues. Germline V gives CDR1 SNHLY, CDR2 FYNNEI. The clonotype comes from a man aged 50 to 60 who received an inactivated influenza vaccine. The V gene is TRBV2, the J gene TRBJ2-3; 10 bases line up with TRBD2. This specimen was non-naive T cells sorted from PBMCs, taken around 14 days before vaccination. Here the CDR3 reads CASTAGTSGTDTQYF. The CDR3 DNA follows: TGTGCCAGCACCGCCGGGACTAGCGGCACAGATACGCAGTATTTT.